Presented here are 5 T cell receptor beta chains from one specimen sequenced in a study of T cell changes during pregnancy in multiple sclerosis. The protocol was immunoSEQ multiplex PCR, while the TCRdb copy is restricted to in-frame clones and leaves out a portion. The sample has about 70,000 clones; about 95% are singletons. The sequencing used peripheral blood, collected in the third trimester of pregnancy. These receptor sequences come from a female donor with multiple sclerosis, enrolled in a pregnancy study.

CDR3 nucleotides: TGCGCCAGCAGCTCCAACACAGGGCAGAGGAACACCATATATTTT. Translated, it gives CASSSNTGQRNTIYF. V and J are TRBV5-1 and TRBJ1-3; maybe TRBD1 (6 bases). The CDR3 is made up of 15 amino acids. Germline loops: CDR1 SGHRS, CDR2 YFSETQ. V shed 3 bases and J shed 7 bases, with 17 bases lying between them.

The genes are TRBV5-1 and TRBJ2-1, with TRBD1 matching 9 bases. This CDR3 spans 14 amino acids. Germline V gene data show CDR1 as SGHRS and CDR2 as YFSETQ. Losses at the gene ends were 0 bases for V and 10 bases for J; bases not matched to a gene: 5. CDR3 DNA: TGCGCCAGCAGCTTGGAAGGGGGACAGGGCGAGCAGTTCTTC. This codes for CASSLEGGQGEQFF.

The CDR3 DNA reads as TGTGCCAGCAGGGGACAGTTTTCTGATGAAAAACTGTTTTTT. Translation gives CASRGQFSDEKLFF. V gene TRBV2 combines with J gene TRBJ1-4; 7 bases are a match to TRBD1. Germline assignment: CDR1 SNHLY and CDR2 FYNNEI. After removal of 6 bases from V and 6 bases from J, the junction contained 7 bases not matched to a gene. This CDR3 region has 14 residues.

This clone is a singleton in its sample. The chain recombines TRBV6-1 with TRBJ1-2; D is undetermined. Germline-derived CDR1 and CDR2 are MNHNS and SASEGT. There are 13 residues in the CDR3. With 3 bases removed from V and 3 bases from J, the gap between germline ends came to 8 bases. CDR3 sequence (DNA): TGTGCCAGCAGTGACCTTTCCTACTATGGCTACACCTTC. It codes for CASSDLSYYGYTF.

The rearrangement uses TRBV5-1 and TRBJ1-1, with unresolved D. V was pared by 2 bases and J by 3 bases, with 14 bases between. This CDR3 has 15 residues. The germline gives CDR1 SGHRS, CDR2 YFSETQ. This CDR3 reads CASSLQMGMDTEAFF. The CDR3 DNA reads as TGCGCCAGCAGCTTACAGATGGGTATGGACACTGAAGCTTTCTTT.